This note documents a single TCR beta chain sequence. No antigen is known for it. TCRdb ran MiXCR on the RT-PCR reads and lists one entry per CDR3 protein. Among some 800,000 distinct CDR3 sequences listed, less than 25% were seen once. These data come from a study of response to subunit inactivated influenza vaccine. The germline V and J ends were trimmed by 2 bases and 3 bases, with 17 bases remaining between them. CDR3 length: 16 amino acids. Germline V gene lookup returns CDR1 SGHRS and CDR2 YFSETQ. Whole-study results and caveats: Authors suggested each seasonal flu vaccination may recruit only limited numbers of new T cells.

The TCR sequence derives from a man aged 45-60 years who received an inactivated influenza vaccine. Sequencing used PBMCs from blood, obtained less than 6 days after vaccination. This sequence joins TRBV5-1 and TRBJ1-2; tentatively, D is TRBD1 (6 bases). CDR3 sequence reads: CASSFGGGGVDYGYTF. The CDR3 nucleotides read TGCGCCAGCAGCTTCGGAGGGGGGGGCGTCGACTATGGCTACACCTTC. The complete variable domain, with remaining parts taken from reference TRBV5-1 and TRBJ1-2, reads KAGVTQTPRYLIKTRGQQVTLSCSPISGHRSVSWYQQTPGQGLQFLFEYFSETQRNKGNFPGRFSGRQFSNSRSEMNVSTLELGDSALYLCASSFGGGGVDYGYTFGSGTRLTVV.